This TCR beta chain was identified in a study of beta chain features in type 1 diabetes. Findings and limits, study-wide: Insertion counts at VDJ junctions were lower in type 1 diabetes patients, who also showed more deletions there.

The authors reverse transcribed all of the isolated RNA, so sequencing captured expressed TCRB transcripts. Around 3.5 million reads on average were seen across naive, central memory and regulatory T cell samples. The repertoire was sequenced with immunoSEQ multiplex PCR; TCRdb's copy has only in-frame clones and lacks some. The sample holds 680,000 or so clones; about 14% are singletons and the top ten take about 0.097%. Concerning this clone: The antigen is undetermined.

V was pared by 3 bases and J by 0 bases, with 12 bases of the junction left unmatched. CDR3 length: 18 residues. The germline V gene encodes CDR1 LNHDA and CDR2 SQIVND (reference sequence). The clonotype comes from a man between 18 and 35 years old in good health. The sample consisted of naive CD4+ T cells from blood. The rearrangement links TRBV19 to TRBJ2-7; TRBD1 agrees at 9 bases. Written as DNA, the CDR3 is TGTGCCAGTAGTATCGGACAGGGGTACTCTTTTGGCTCCTACGAGCAGTACTTC. This sequence encodes CASSIGQGYSFGSYEQYF.